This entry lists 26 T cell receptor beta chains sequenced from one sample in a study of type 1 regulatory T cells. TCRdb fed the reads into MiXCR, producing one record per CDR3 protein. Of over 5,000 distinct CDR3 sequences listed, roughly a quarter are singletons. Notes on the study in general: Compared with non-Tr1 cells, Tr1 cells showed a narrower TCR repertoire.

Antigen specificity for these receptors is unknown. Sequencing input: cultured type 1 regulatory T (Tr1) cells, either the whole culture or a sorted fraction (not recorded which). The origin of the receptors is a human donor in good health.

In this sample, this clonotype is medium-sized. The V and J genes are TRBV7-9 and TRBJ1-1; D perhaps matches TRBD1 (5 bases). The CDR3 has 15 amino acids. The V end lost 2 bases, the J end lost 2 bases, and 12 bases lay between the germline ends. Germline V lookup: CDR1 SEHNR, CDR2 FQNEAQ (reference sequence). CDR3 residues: CASSLYSGHNTEAFF. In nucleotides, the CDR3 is TGTGCCAGCAGCTTATATTCAGGGCATAACACTGAAGCTTTCTTT.

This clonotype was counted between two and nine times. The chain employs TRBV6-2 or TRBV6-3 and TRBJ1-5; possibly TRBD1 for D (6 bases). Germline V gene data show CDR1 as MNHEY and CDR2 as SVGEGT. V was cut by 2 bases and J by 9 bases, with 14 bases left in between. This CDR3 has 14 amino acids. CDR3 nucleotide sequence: TGTGCCAGCAGTTACAACAGGGAGCCCGGGCCCCAGCATTTT. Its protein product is CASSYNREPGPQHF.

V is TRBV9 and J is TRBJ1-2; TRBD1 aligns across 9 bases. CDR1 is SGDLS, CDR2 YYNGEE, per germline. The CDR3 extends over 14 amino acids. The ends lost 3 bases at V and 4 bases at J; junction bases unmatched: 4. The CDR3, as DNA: TGTGCCAGCAGCGAGGACAGGGGTTTCTATGGCTACACCTTC. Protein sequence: CASSEDRGFYGYTF.

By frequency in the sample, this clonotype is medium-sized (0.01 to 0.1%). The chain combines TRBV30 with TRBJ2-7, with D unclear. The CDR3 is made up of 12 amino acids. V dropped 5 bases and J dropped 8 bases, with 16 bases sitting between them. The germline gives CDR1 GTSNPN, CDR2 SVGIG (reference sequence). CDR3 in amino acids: CAWGLALQQQYF. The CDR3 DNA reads TGTGCCTGGGGGTTAGCCCTACAGCAGCAGTACTTC.

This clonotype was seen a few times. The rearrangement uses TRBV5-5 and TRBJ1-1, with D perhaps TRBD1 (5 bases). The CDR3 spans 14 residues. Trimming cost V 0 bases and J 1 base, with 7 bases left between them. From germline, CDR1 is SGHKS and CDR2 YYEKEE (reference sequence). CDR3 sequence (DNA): TGTGCCAGCAGCTTGGCGGGGACGAACACTGAAGCTTTCTTT. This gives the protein CASSLAGTNTEAFF.

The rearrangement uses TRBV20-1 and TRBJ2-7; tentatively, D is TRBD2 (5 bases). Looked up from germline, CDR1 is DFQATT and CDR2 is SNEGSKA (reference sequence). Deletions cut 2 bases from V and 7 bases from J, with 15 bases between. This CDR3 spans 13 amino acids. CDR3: CSARRASPREQYF. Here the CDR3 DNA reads TGCAGTGCTAGACGCGCTAGCCCTCGAGAGCAGTACTTC.

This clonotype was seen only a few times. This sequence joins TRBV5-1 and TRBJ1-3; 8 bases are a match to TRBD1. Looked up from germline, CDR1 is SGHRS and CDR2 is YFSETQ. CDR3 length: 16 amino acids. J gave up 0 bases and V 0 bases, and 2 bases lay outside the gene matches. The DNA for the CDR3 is TGCGCCAGCAGCTTGGGGACAGGGCTCTCTGGAAACACCATATATTTT. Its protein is CASSLGTGLSGNTIYF.

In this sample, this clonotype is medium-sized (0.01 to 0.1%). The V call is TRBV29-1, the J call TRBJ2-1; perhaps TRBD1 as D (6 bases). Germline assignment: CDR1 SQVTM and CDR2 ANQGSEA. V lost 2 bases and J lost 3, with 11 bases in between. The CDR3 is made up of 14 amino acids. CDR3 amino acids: CSVERGYLYNEQFF. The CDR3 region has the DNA TGCAGCGTTGAAAGGGGGTACCTCTACAATGAGCAGTTCTTC.

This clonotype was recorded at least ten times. The CDR3 loop reads CASSLRPLDNTEAFF. The CDR3 DNA is TGTGCCAGCAGCTTACGACCGCTAGACAACACTGAAGCTTTCTTT. This chain links TRBV7-2 with TRBJ1-1; D is unresolved. The CDR3 covers 15 residues. Trimming removed 2 bases from V and 2 bases from J, with 12 bases in between. Germline CDR1 and CDR2: SGHTA and FQGNSA.

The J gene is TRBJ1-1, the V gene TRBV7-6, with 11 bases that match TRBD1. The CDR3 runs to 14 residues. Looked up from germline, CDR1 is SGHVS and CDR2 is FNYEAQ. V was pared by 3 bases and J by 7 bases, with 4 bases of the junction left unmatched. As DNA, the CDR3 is TGTGCCAGCAGCTTTAGGGGACAGGGGGTTGAAGCTTTCTTT. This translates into CASSFRGQGVEAFF. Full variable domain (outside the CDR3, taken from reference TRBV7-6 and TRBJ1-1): GAGVSQSPRYKVTKRGQDVALRCDPISGHVSLYWYRQALGQGPEFLTYFNYEAQQDKSGLPNDRFSAERPEGSISTLTIQRTEQRDSAMYRCASSFRGQGVEAFFGQGTRLTVV.

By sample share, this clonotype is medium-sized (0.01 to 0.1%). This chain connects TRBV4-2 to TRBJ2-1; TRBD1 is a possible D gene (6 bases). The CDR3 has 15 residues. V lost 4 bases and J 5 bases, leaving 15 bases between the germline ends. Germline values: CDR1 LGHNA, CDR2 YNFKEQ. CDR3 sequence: CASSLTTGTHNEQFF. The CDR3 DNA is TGTGCCAGCAGCCTTACAACAGGGACCCACAATGAGCAGTTCTTC.

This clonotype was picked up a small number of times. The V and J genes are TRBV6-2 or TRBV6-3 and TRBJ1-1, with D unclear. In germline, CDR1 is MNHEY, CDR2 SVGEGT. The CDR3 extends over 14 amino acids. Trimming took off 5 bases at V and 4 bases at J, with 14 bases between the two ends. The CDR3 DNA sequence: TGTGCCAGCAGTCAACCCCCTTTTCGCACTGAAGCTTTCTTT. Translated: CASSQPPFRTEAFF.

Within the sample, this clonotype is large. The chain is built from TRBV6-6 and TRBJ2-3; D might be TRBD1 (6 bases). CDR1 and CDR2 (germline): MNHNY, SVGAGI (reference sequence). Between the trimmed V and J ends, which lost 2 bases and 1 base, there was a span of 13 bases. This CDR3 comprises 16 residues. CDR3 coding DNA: TGTGCCAGCAGTTACGACAGGAGATGGGGCACAGATACGCAGTATTTT. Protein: CASSYDRRWGTDTQYF.

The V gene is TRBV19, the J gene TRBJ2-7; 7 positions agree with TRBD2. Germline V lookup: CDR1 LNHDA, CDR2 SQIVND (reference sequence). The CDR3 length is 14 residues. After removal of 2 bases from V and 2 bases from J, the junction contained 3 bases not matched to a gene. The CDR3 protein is CASSITGTTYEQYF. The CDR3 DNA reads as TGTGCCAGTAGTATAACCGGGACTACCTACGAGCAGTACTTC.

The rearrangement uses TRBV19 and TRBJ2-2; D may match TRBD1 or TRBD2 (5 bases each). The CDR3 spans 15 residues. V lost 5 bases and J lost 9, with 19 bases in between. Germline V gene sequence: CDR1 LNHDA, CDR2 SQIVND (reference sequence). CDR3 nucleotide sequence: TGTGCCAGTAGTCCCCGGCTCGGGACCCCGAGGGAGCTGTTTTTT. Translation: CASSPRLGTPRELFF.

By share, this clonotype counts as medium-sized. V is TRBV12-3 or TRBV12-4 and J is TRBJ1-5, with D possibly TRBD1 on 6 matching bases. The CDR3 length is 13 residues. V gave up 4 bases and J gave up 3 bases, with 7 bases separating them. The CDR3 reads CASSWTDNQPQHF. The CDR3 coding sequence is TGTGCCAGCAGTTGGACAGACAATCAGCCCCAGCATTTT.

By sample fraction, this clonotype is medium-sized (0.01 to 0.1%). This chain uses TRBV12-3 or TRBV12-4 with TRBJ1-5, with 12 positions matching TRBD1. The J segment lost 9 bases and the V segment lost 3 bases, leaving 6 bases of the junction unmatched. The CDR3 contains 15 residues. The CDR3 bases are TGTGCCAGCAGTTTGGGACAGGGGGCCAAGAGGCCCCAGCATTTT. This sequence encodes CASSLGQGAKRPQHF.

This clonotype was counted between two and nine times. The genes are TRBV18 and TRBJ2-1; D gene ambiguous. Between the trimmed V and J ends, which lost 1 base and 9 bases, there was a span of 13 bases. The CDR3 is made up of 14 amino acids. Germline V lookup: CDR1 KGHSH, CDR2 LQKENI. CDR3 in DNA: TGTGCCAGCTCACCACAGCGCGCTACGGGTGAGCAGTTCTTC. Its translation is CASSPQRATGEQFF.

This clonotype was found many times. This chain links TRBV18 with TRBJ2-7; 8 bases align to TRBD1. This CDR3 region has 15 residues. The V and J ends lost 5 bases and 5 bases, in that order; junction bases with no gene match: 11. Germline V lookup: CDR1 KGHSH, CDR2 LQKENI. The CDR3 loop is CASSAITGGGNEQYF. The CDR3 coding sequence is TGTGCCAGCTCAGCGATTACAGGGGGAGGCAACGAGCAGTACTTC.

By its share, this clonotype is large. This CDR3 reads CASRPASGVYNEQFF. The DNA for the CDR3 is TGTGCCAGCAGGCCCGCTAGCGGTGTCTACAATGAGCAGTTCTTC. The chain combines TRBV6-2 or TRBV6-3 with TRBJ2-1, with 7 bases that match TRBD2. CDR3 length: 15 residues. Germline-derived CDR1 and CDR2 are MNHEY and SVGEGT. V lost 6 bases and J lost 3; bases outside the gene matches: 8.

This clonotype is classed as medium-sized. This chain's CDR3 is CASSQGSQETQYF. CDR3 coding DNA: TGTGCCAGCTCACAGGGGAGTCAAGAGACCCAGTACTTC. The chain has TRBV18 and TRBJ2-5, with D perhaps assigned TRBD1 or TRBD2 (5 bases each). The length of the CDR3 is 13 residues. V lost 4 bases to trimming and J lost 2 bases, with 8 bases between them. Germline-derived CDR1 and CDR2 are KGHSH and LQKENI.

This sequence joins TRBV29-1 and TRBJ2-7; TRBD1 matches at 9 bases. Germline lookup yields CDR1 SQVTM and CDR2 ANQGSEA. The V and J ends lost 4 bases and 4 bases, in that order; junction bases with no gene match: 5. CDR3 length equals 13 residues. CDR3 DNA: TGCAGCGTTGCGACAGGGGGGGGGTACGAGCAGTACTTC. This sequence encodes CSVATGGGYEQYF.

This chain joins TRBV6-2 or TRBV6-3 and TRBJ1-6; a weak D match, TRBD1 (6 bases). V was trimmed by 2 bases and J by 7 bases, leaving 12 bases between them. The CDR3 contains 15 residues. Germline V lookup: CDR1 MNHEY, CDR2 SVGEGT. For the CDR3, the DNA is TGTGCCAGCAGTTACCTGACAGGACAAAATTCACCCCTCCACTTT. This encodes CASSYLTGQNSPLHF.

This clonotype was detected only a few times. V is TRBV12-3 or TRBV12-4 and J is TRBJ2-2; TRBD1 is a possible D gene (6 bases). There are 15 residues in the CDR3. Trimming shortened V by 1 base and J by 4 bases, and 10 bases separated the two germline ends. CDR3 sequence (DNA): TGTGCCAGCAGTTTAGTACAGGGACCCACCGGGGAGCTGTTTTTT. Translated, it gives CASSLVQGPTGELFF.

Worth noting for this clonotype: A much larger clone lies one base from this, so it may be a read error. The CDR3 region is CARSPRPVNEKMFF. CDR3 bases: TGTGCCAGAAGCCCCCGACCCGTTAATGAAAAAATGTTTTTT. V usage is TRBV5-3 and J usage is TRBJ1-4, with D unclear. TRBV5-3 is an ORF, and what it does is uncertain. The CDR3 is 14 amino acids.

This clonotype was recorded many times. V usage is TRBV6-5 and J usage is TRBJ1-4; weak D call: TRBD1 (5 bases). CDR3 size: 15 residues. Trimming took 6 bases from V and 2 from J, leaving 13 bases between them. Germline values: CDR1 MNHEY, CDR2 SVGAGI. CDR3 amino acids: CASSPAGGTNEKLFF. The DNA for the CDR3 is TGTGCCAGCAGCCCTGCGGGGGGGACTAATGAAAAACTGTTTTTT.